The text below deals with one T cell receptor beta chain. These data are taken from a study of blood T cell repertoires in COVID-19. Per the authors' pipeline: Reference gene primer amplification gave nucleated cell count estimates. Profiling relied on immunoSEQ multiplex PCR, and the TCRdb table lists in-frame clones only, not all of them. The V and J calls and clone size come from that table; D and trimming were worked out from the DNA. The sample holds fewer than 130,000 clones, 69% seen once. The clonotype was recovered from an older man with acute or convalescent COVID-19. Sequencing input: peripheral blood.

Written as DNA, the CDR3 is TGTGCCAGCAGTCCGCCGGCTAGCGGGGGCTACGAGCAGTACTTC. Amino acids: CASSPPASGGYEQYF. This chain uses TRBV7-9 with TRBJ2-7; 10 bases match TRBD2. This CDR3 spans 15 amino acids. Unmatched junction bases numbered 8, after V lost 6 bases and J lost 3 bases. The germline gives CDR1 SEHNR, CDR2 FQNEAQ (reference sequence). The full variable domain, its missing parts supplied by reference TRBV7-9 and TRBJ2-7, is DTGVSQNPRHKITKRGQNVTFRCDPISEHNRLYWYRQTLGQGPEFLTYFQNEAQLEKSRLLSDRFSAERPKGSFSTLEIQRTEQGDSAMYLCASSPPASGGYEQYFGPGTRLTVT.